This T cell receptor beta chain appears in the sequencing data of a study of early T cells in non-severe SARS-CoV-2 infection. The CDR3 has 11 residues. Germline CDR1 MGHRA, CDR2 YSYEKL. The ends lost 1 base at V and 12 bases at J; junction bases unmatched: 1. Each CDR3 protein is one row after TCRdb ran MiXCR on the 5' RACE reads. Counted here are about 63,000 distinct CDR3 sequences, 10% to 15% occurring once; the ten biggest clones make up about 4.7%. The chain employs TRBV4-1 and TRBJ2-5, with TRBD2 matching over 8 bases. The sequence derives from an adult who was a healthcare worker with PCR-confirmed SARS-CoV-2 infection or an uninfected control (not recorded which). The sample comprised whole blood. The CDR3, as DNA: TGCGCCAGCAGCCAAGGACTAGCGAAGTACTTC. Protein: CASSQGLAKYF.